Shown below are 24 T cell receptor beta chains from a single sample sequenced in a study of shared clonotypes between healthy human individuals. TCRdb's table, derived via immunoSEQ multiplex PCR, lists solely in-frame clones and lacks some. The sample has under 1,900,000 clones; about 98.5% are singletons. Sequenced sample: naive CD4+ T cells sorted from blood. Subset described: CD45RA+ positively selected. The receptors originated from a man aged 30 to 39 in good health.

This sequence joins TRBV19 and TRBJ2-6, with 8 positions matching TRBD1. J lost 0 bases, V lost 2 bases, and 3 bases had no gene match. The CDR3 length is 17 residues. Germline values: CDR1 LNHDA, CDR2 SQIVND (reference sequence). The CDR3 nucleotides are TGTGCCAGTAGTATAATAACAGGGGGCTCTGGGGCCAACGTCCTGACTTTC. Residues: CASSIITGGSGANVLTF.

In its sample, this clone was seen once. The sample holds other DNA sequences that translate to the same CDR3. This sequence joins TRBV18 and TRBJ2-5; D may be TRBD1 (6 bases). The CDR3 runs to 15 residues. V was cut by 3 bases and J by 2 bases, with 13 bases left in between. From germline, CDR1 is KGHSH and CDR2 LQKENI. The CDR3: CASSPRDKIQETQYF. The DNA for the CDR3 is TGTGCCAGCTCACCCCGGGACAAAATACAAGAGACCCAGTACTTC.

V gene TRBV15 combines with J gene TRBJ2-5, with 7 nucleotides matching TRBD1. This CDR3 is 16 amino acids long. V trimming: 1 base; J trimming: 3 bases; junction bases outside the gene matches: 8. Germline V gives CDR1 LNHNV, CDR2 YYDKDF (reference sequence). CDR3 nucleotides: TGTGCCACCAGCAGAGGCTTAGGACAGGATGAAGAGACCCAGTACTTC. This encodes CATSRGLGQDEETQYF.

The chain uses TRBV29-1 and TRBJ2-3; D is unclear. V was clipped by 7 bases and J by 1 base, with 9 bases between them. Germline V gene data show CDR1 as SQVTM and CDR2 as ANQGSEA. The CDR3 loop spans 12 amino acids. The CDR3 DNA sequence: TGCAGCGGCGAGTCGGGCACAGATACGCAGTATTTT. Residues: CSGESGTDTQYF.

The chain joins TRBV5-5 to TRBJ2-1; TRBD1 is a possible D gene (6 bases). V lost 0 bases, J lost 10 bases, and 11 bases lay in between. The CDR3 has 13 residues. Looked up from germline, CDR1 is SGHKS and CDR2 is YYEKEE (reference sequence). The CDR3 is CASSLAWGREQFF. CDR3 DNA sequence: TGTGCCAGCAGCTTGGCGTGGGGGCGGGAGCAGTTCTTC.

The gene calls are TRBV18 and TRBJ2-1, with TRBD1 identical over 11 bases. CDR3 size: 19 residues. Unmatched junction bases numbered 17, after V lost 2 bases and J lost 8 bases. Germline V CDR1 and CDR2: KGHSH, LQKENI. Written as DNA, the CDR3 is TGTGCCAGCTCACCAAGGACAGGGGGCGCGGGGATTAGCGGCTATGAGCAGTTCTTC. Its protein product is CASSPRTGGAGISGYEQFF.

The CDR3, as DNA: TGTGCCAGCAGTCCCTACATGACTAGTTATTCCGAGCAGTACTTC. The encoded protein is CASSPYMTSYSEQYF. V is TRBV28 and J is TRBJ2-7, with a weak D call TRBD2 (6 bases). The CDR3 is 15 residues long. In germline, CDR1 is MDHEN, CDR2 SYDVKM. V dropped 5 bases and J dropped 6 bases, with 20 bases sitting between them.

This clone was seen a single time. The gene calls are TRBV11-3 and TRBJ1-5; D unclear. The CDR3 loop spans 16 amino acids. Germline values: CDR1 SGHNT, CDR2 YENEEA. Trimming left V 1 base short and J 3 bases short, with 13 bases between. This chain's CDR3 is CASSLVGPDHNQPQHF. Written as DNA, the CDR3 is TGTGCCAGCAGCTTAGTAGGGCCAGACCACAATCAGCCCCAGCATTTT. Drawing the rest from reference TRBV11-3 and TRBJ1-5, the complete variable domain is EAGVVQSPRYKIIEKKQPVAFWCNPISGHNTLYWYLQNLGQGPELLIRYENEEAVDDSQLPKDRFSAERLKGVDSTLKIQPAELGDSAVYLCASSLVGPDHNQPQHFGDGTRLSIL.

V and J are TRBV30 and TRBJ2-2, with D tentatively TRBD1 or TRBD2 (7 bases each). The germline V gene encodes CDR1 GTSNPN and CDR2 SVGIG (reference sequence). This CDR3 has 14 residues. V lost 2 bases to trimming and J lost 5 bases, with 12 bases between them. This chain's CDR3 is CAWSNRGGTGELFF. As DNA, the CDR3 is TGTGCCTGGAGTAACAGGGGAGGGACCGGGGAGCTGTTTTTT.

The genes are TRBV7-2 and TRBJ2-5; tentative D call: TRBD2 (6 bases). The CDR3 is 15 amino acids. CDR1 and CDR2 (germline): SGHTA, FQGNSA. V was trimmed by 1 base and J by 2 bases, leaving 11 bases between them. The CDR3, as DNA: TGTGCCAGCAGCTTAGTGGCGGCGGGACAAGAGACCCAGTACTTC. Translation: CASSLVAAGQETQYF.

The V call is TRBV2, the J call TRBJ2-1; the D gene could be TRBD1 or TRBD2 (6 bases each). Per germline, CDR1 SNHLY and CDR2 FYNNEI. The V gene lost 0 bases and the J gene lost 4 bases, with 13 bases spanning the gap. CDR3 size: 16 residues. The CDR3 spells CASSEARGTGYNEQFF. The CDR3 coding sequence is TGTGCCAGCAGTGAAGCGCGGGGAACAGGGTACAATGAGCAGTTCTTC.

The CDR3 bases are TGTGCCAGCAGAAACTTGACGTACTCCTACGAGCAGTACTTC. Amino acids: CASRNLTYSYEQYF. The V call is TRBV27, the J call TRBJ2-7; unclear D gene. The CDR3 runs 14 residues. V was shortened by 6 bases and J by 0 bases, with 12 bases between the two germline ends. Germline lookup yields CDR1 MNHEY and CDR2 SMNVEV (reference sequence).

J is TRBJ2-7 and V is TRBV5-1, with 7 bases identical to TRBD1. The junction had 13 bases not matched to a gene; V was cut back by 3 bases and J by 7 bases. Germline V lookup: CDR1 SGHRS, CDR2 YFSETQ. The CDR3 covers 15 residues. CDR3 protein: CASSSGTADPKEQYF. In nucleotides, the CDR3 is TGCGCCAGCAGCTCCGGGACAGCTGACCCCAAGGAGCAGTACTTC.

The chain couples TRBV5-1 to TRBJ1-4; maybe TRBD1 (6 bases). CDR1 is SGHRS, CDR2 YFSETQ, per germline. The CDR3 loop spans 15 amino acids. V lost 0 bases and J lost 7, with 13 bases in between. The CDR3 sequence is CASSLEAQGGEKLFF. CDR3 sequence (DNA): TGCGCCAGCAGCTTGGAGGCACAGGGAGGTGAAAAACTGTTTTTT.

The chain links TRBV18 to TRBJ1-5; TRBD1 matches 7 bases. V lost 1 base, J lost 6 bases, and 6 bases stayed unmatched. CDR1 KGHSH and CDR2 LQKENI come from the germline V gene. The CDR3 sequence is 15 residues long. The CDR3 nucleotides read TGTGCCAGCTCACCACTAGGACAGGCCCCTCAGCCCCAGCATTTT. Protein: CASSPLGQAPQPQHF.

V usage is TRBV6-1 and J usage is TRBJ1-2, with D perhaps matching TRBD1 (6 bases). Germline values: CDR1 MNHNS, CDR2 SASEGT. The CDR3 has 13 amino acids. V was pared by 6 bases and J by 2 bases, with 10 bases between. The CDR3 nucleotides read TGTGCCAGCAGGATAGGGGGGAACTATGGCTACACCTTC. Encoded protein: CASRIGGNYGYTF.

V usage is TRBV2 and J usage is TRBJ2-6; D gene ambiguous. The CDR3 sequence is 15 residues long. Germline CDR1 and CDR2: SNHLY and FYNNEI. V shed 8 bases and J shed 0 bases, with 11 bases lying between them. CDR3 bases: TGTGCCAGCCGGCGTAGGATCTCTGGGGCCAACGTCCTGACTTTC. This encodes CASRRRISGANVLTF.

The V gene is TRBV29-1, the J gene TRBJ1-3; no clear D gene. The CDR3 is 13 amino acids. Germline V lookup: CDR1 SQVTM, CDR2 ANQGSEA. Trimming took 7 bases from V and 0 from J, leaving 10 bases between them. Here the CDR3 reads CSAQLFSGNTIYF. The CDR3 DNA reads as TGCAGCGCACAGTTATTCTCTGGAAACACCATATATTTT.

V and J are TRBV18 and TRBJ2-7; D ambiguous. The CDR3 loop spans 13 amino acids. Trimming removed 3 bases from V and 4 bases from J, with 10 bases in between. Germline CDR1 KGHSH, CDR2 LQKENI. The CDR3 is CASSPPHGYEQYF. The CDR3, as DNA: TGTGCCAGCTCACCGCCCCACGGGTACGAGCAGTACTTC.

This sequence joins TRBV7-9 and TRBJ2-2; 7 bases line up with TRBD1. This CDR3 has 15 residues. V was clipped by 11 bases and J by 2 bases; unmatched bases: 11. Germline CDR1 reads SEHNR; CDR2 reads FQNEAQ (reference sequence). This CDR3 reads CAGGDRDSNTGELFF. The CDR3 DNA reads as TGTGCCGGGGGTGACCGGGACAGTAACACCGGGGAGCTGTTTTTT.

V gene TRBV10-2 combines with J gene TRBJ2-3; 10 bases map to TRBD2. The CDR3 extends over 17 amino acids. The V segment lost 3 bases and the J segment 4 bases; nucleotides outside the gene matches: 10. Germline V gives CDR1 WSHSY, CDR2 SAAADI. In nucleotides, the CDR3 is TGCGCCAGCAGTGAATTCGGGCTAGCGGGAGTGGCAGATACGCAGTATTTT. Its protein product is CASSEFGLAGVADTQYF.

This chain uses TRBV28 with TRBJ2-6; 7 bases align to TRBD1. This CDR3 spans 16 amino acids. V lost 5 bases and J lost 0; bases outside the gene matches: 4. Germline values: CDR1 MDHEN, CDR2 SYDVKM. The CDR3 region is CASSHRQGSGANVLTF. DNA of the CDR3: TGTGCCAGCAGTCATCGACAGGGCTCTGGGGCCAACGTCCTGACTTTC.

CDR3 coding DNA: TGTGCCAGCAGTGAAGTGGGATATACGGCCGGGGAGCTGTTTTTT. As protein: CASSEVGYTAGELFF. The V gene is TRBV6-1, the J gene TRBJ2-2; D remains unclear. This CDR3 region has 15 residues. Trimming cost V 1 base and J 6 bases, with 12 bases left between them. In germline, CDR1 is MNHNS, CDR2 SASEGT.

The J gene is TRBJ1-2, the V gene TRBV5-6, with 8 bases fitting TRBD1. This CDR3 is 15 amino acids long. V was pared by 4 bases and J by 3 bases, with 8 bases of the junction left unmatched. The germline V gene has CDR1 SGHDT and CDR2 YYEEEE. The CDR3 DNA sequence: TGTGCCAGCAGCCTGCGCAGGGGGCGTGACTATGGCTACACCTTC. This gives the protein CASSLRRGRDYGYTF.